These 10 T cell receptor beta chains were sequenced from one sample in a study of a mutant IDH1 vaccine in newly diagnosed glioma. Their antigens remain unidentified. Sequenced by immunoSEQ multiplex PCR; TCRdb stores in-frame clones only, minus some. The top ten clones hold around 4% of a sample with about 62,000 clones, about four fifths of them seen once. Time point reported: week 47, end of study. One vaccine dose held 300 ug of mutant IDH1 20-mer peptide and came with topical imiquimod. The sample in question was PBMCs, obtained from a glioma patient whose treatment included an IDH1 peptide vaccine. The receptors here all came from a man younger than 45 with glioma.

This clone was seen only a few times. The gene calls are TRBV6-5 and TRBJ1-5; 8 positions agree with TRBD1. CDR3 size: 15 residues. In germline, CDR1 is MNHEY, CDR2 SVGAGI. Losses at the gene ends were 6 bases for V and 4 bases for J; bases not matched to a gene: 8. CDR3 residues: CASRRTGFGNQPQHF. CDR3 coding DNA: TGTGCCAGCAGACGGACAGGGTTTGGGAATCAGCCCCAGCATTTT.

V usage is TRBV4-2 and J usage is TRBJ1-5; D perhaps matches TRBD1 (5 bases). Germline CDR1 and CDR2: LGHNA and YNFKEQ. The CDR3 contains 16 residues. Trimming removed 0 bases from V and 0 bases from J, with 9 bases in between. The CDR3 DNA follows: TGTGCCAGCAGCCAAGAGGGGACCTATAGCAATCAGCCCCAGCATTTT. As protein: CASSQEGTYSNQPQHF.

The rearrangement joins TRBV10-3 to TRBJ1-5; D unclear. The CDR3 is 13 amino acids. V was trimmed by 10 bases and J by 4 bases, leaving 14 bases between them. Per the germline V gene, CDR1 is ENHRY and CDR2 is SYGVKD. This chain's CDR3 is CATRGGGNQPQHF. Written as DNA, the CDR3 is TGTGCCACCCGGGGAGGAGGGAATCAGCCCCAGCATTTT.

This chain links TRBV7-9 with TRBJ1-3; D unresolved. The length of the CDR3 is 15 residues. Deletions cut 1 base from V and 1 base from J, with 8 bases between. From germline, CDR1 is SEHNR and CDR2 FQNEAQ (reference sequence). The CDR3 sequence: CASSLVGGSGNTIYF. The DNA for the CDR3 is TGTGCCAGCAGCTTAGTCGGCGGTTCTGGAAACACCATATATTTT.

The chain recombines TRBV10-2 with TRBJ2-7, with 11 bases that match TRBD2. The CDR3 covers 21 residues. Unmatched junction bases numbered 32, after V lost 7 bases and J lost 9 bases. Germline CDR1 is WSHSY and CDR2 is SAAADI. Written as DNA, the CDR3 is TGCGCCAGCACCCGGAGGGGGACTAGCGGAGACGGACCACCCCGTTCAAACGTGCAGTACTTC. The encoded protein is CASTRRGTSGDGPPRSNVQYF.

V is TRBV2 and J is TRBJ1-1; the D gene is possibly TRBD1 (5 bases). Deletions cut 3 bases from V and 4 bases from J, with 12 bases between. The CDR3 loop spans 14 amino acids. Germline V gene sequence: CDR1 SNHLY, CDR2 FYNNEI. The CDR3 loop is CASSDWGISTEAFF. CDR3 nucleotides: TGTGCCAGCAGTGATTGGGGGATCAGCACTGAAGCTTTCTTT.

This clone was counted only a few times. This rearrangement joins TRBV19 to TRBJ1-5, with D possibly matching TRBD1 (5 bases). This CDR3 has 15 residues. Per germline, CDR1 LNHDA and CDR2 SQIVND (reference sequence). V was cut by 3 bases and J by 0 bases, with 9 bases left in between. The CDR3 sequence: CASSMGGYSNQPQHF. The CDR3 DNA reads TGTGCCAGTAGTATGGGGGGATATAGCAATCAGCCCCAGCATTTT.

The chain carries TRBV6-1 and TRBJ2-7; tentative D call: TRBD1 (5 bases). V dropped 0 bases and J dropped 0 bases, with 9 bases sitting between them. From germline, CDR1 is MNHNS and CDR2 SASEGT. This CDR3 has 15 amino acids. Here the CDR3 reads CASSEAPGHSYEQYF. Here the CDR3 DNA reads TGTGCCAGCAGTGAAGCGCCAGGACACTCCTACGAGCAGTACTTC.

The rearrangement uses TRBV10-3 and TRBJ1-1; perhaps TRBD1 as D (5 bases). CDR3 size: 14 residues. Germline-derived CDR1 and CDR2 are ENHRY and SYGVKD. V was pared by 4 bases and J by 1 base, with 10 bases between. The CDR3: CAISGGGSNTEAFF. CDR3 nucleotide sequence: TGTGCCATCAGTGGGGGGGGGTCGAACACTGAAGCTTTCTTT.

This chain links TRBV27 with TRBJ2-1, with TRBD2 identical over 9 bases. The CDR3 loop spans 17 amino acids. The trim removed 5 bases at V and 7 bases at J, leaving 15 bases unmatched. The germline gives CDR1 MNHEY, CDR2 SMNVEV (reference sequence). This CDR3 is CASSPDSGGRGFNEQFF. The CDR3 DNA follows: TGTGCCAGCAGTCCAGACAGCGGGGGGCGAGGTTTTAATGAGCAGTTCTTC.